Each of the 20 T cell receptor beta chains below was sequenced from the same sample in a study of CDR3 diversity in severe acne. One entry per CDR3 protein results from TCRdb running MiXCR on the PCR reads. The repertoire holds fewer than 100,000 distinct CDR3 sequences, with 45% to 65% as singletons. Sequenced sample: blood. These receptors originate from a male donor in good health, without acne.

In its sample, this clonotype was seen once. This may be a read error: a much more frequent sequence differs by one nucleotide. CDR3 bases: TGTGCCAGCAGTCGGGACTCCCAGAACACTGAAGCTCTCTTT. It is translated as CASSRDSQNTEALF. The chain uses TRBV6-5 and TRBJ1-1; the D gene is possibly TRBD1 (5 bases). Looked up from germline, CDR1 is MNHEY and CDR2 is SVGAGI. The CDR3 totals 14 residues.

Concerning this clonotype itself: The DNA is omitted, as the CDR3 cannot be located on it reliably, and the CDR3 follows TCRdb's listing. V is TRBV20-1 and J is TRBJ1-1. Looked up from germline, CDR1 is DFQATT and CDR2 is SNEGSKA (reference sequence). The CDR3 has 22 amino acids, counting both end residues. CDR3 loop: CSAHPEDSSFYICSASVTEAFF.

V gene TRBV10-3 combines with J gene TRBJ2-7; perhaps D is TRBD1 or TRBD2 (6 bases each). The V and J ends lost 9 bases and 3 bases respectively, with 18 bases between them. Germline V gives CDR1 ENHRY, CDR2 SYGVKD. The CDR3 runs to 14 residues. CDR3 sequence reads: CAIANREAFYEQYF. In nucleotides, the CDR3 is TGTGCCATTGCTAACAGGGAGGCTTTCTACGAGCAGTACTTC.

This clonotype came up many times. V and J are TRBV6-1 and TRBJ1-1; D gene uncertain. The V end was cut by 7 bases, the J end by 1 base, with 10 bases between. The CDR3 is 13 residues long. CDR1 is MNHNS, CDR2 SASEGT, per germline. CDR3 nucleotide sequence: TGTGCCAGCACCCTCAGGCAGAACACTGAAGCTTTCTTT. Translated, it gives CASTLRQNTEAFF.

This clonotype is medium-sized (0.01 to 0.1%). The chain uses TRBV10-1 and TRBJ2-5; the match to TRBD2 covers 7 bases. V gave up 5 bases and J gave up 2 bases; unmatched junction bases: 2. The CDR3 contains 13 residues. Per germline, CDR1 WNHNN and CDR2 SYGVQD (reference sequence). CDR3 amino acids: CASSPAGQETQYF. As DNA, the CDR3 is TGCGCCAGCAGTCCAGCGGGGCAAGAGACCCAGTACTTC.

Many counts were recorded for this clonotype. The chain is built from TRBV3-1 and TRBJ2-7; 11 nucleotides match TRBD2. The germline CDR1 and CDR2 sequences are LGHDT and YNNKEL (reference sequence). V shed 5 bases, J shed 2 bases, and the junction held 2 bases outside the gene matches. CDR3 length equals 14 residues. In DNA form, the CDR3 reads TGTGCCAGCAGCAAGGGACTAGCGGCCTACGAGCAGTACTTC. The encoded protein is CASSKGLAAYEQYF.

V gene TRBV28 combines with J gene TRBJ1-2, with 10 nucleotides matching TRBD1. V lost 6 bases, J lost 8 bases, and 6 bases stayed unmatched. This CDR3 contains 13 residues. Germline CDR1 and CDR2: MDHEN and SYDVKM. The chain's CDR3 is CASRRQGAMGYTF. CDR3 bases: TGTGCCAGCAGAAGACAGGGGGCCATGGGCTACACCTTC.

Ten or more counts support this clonotype. This sequence joins TRBV9 and TRBJ2-5, with 8 bases fitting TRBD1. Germline trimming cut 3 bases from V and 4 bases from J; bases unmatched to any gene: 8. Looked up from germline, CDR1 is SGDLS and CDR2 is YYNGEE. The CDR3 has 15 residues. The CDR3 sequence is CASSATGGSSETQYF. The CDR3, as DNA: TGTGCCAGCAGCGCCACAGGGGGGTCGTCAGAGACCCAGTACTTC. The variable domain in full, completed from reference TRBV9 and TRBJ2-5, reads DSGVTQTPKHLITATGQRVTLRCSPRSGDLSVYWYQQSLDQGLQFLIQYYNGEERAKGNILERFSAQQFPDLHSELNLSSLELGDSALYFCASSATGGSSETQYFGPGTRLLVL.

On this clonotype: The CDR3 does not end in the conserved phenylalanine or tryptophan, so this is likely a read error. It is unclear where the CDR3 begins or ends on the DNA, so no DNA is shown, and the CDR3 is as TCRdb lists it. The chain couples TRBV20-1 to TRBJ2-3; the table's D gene call, TRBD2, was not cross checked with the DNA. The CDR3 is 8 amino acids long, termini counted. Germline lookup yields CDR1 DFQATT and CDR2 SNEGSKA (reference sequence). The CDR3 is CSARGWRS.

The chain is built from TRBV7-3 and TRBJ2-7, with 8 bases that match TRBD2. CDR3 length equals 15 residues. Per the germline V gene, CDR1 is SGHTA and CDR2 is FQGTGA. V was pared by 2 bases and J by 12 bases, with 15 bases of the junction left unmatched. CDR3: CASSLDGGATLFLYF. The CDR3 DNA sequence: TGTGCCAGCAGCTTAGACGGGGGGGCCACCCTGTTTCTGTACTTC.

The chain couples TRBV20-1 to TRBJ2-5; 11 nucleotides match TRBD2. The end of the DNA aligns better with TRBJ2-1, so the J call may be wrong. From germline, CDR1 is DFQATT and CDR2 SNEGSKA (reference sequence). This CDR3 region has 16 residues. The DNA for the CDR3 is TGCAGTGCTAGTGATCTAGCGGGAGGCACCTACAATGAGCAGTTCTTC. Translation gives CSASDLAGGTYNEQFF.

This clonotype has ten or more counts. The rearrangement uses TRBV3-1 and TRBJ2-1, with 14 bases that match TRBD2. V was clipped by 0 bases and J by 9 bases; unmatched bases: 10. Germline assignment: CDR1 LGHDT and CDR2 YNNKEL (reference sequence). The CDR3 spans 18 residues. The CDR3 spells CASSQEGTSGGPLAEQFF. For the CDR3, the DNA is TGTGCCAGCAGCCAAGAGGGGACTAGCGGGGGCCCTTTAGCTGAGCAGTTCTTC.

J is TRBJ1-2 and V is TRBV19; 12 bases fit TRBD1. The trim removed 5 bases at V and 6 bases at J, leaving 4 bases unmatched. CDR1 LNHDA and CDR2 SQIVND come from the germline V gene (reference sequence). The CDR3 sequence is 14 residues long. CDR3 coding DNA: TGTGCCAGTAGTGTAGGGGACAGGGGGCATGGCTACACCTTC. Translated, it gives CASSVGDRGHGYTF. Supplemented by reference TRBV19 and TRBJ1-2, the full variable domain reads DGGITQSPKYLFRKEGQNVTLSCEQNLNHDAMYWYRQDPGQGLRLIYYSQIVNDFQKGDIAEGYSVSREKKESFPLTVTSAQKNPTAFYLCASSVGDRGHGYTFGSGTRLTVV.

The rearrangement uses TRBV6-5 and TRBJ2-2; TRBD1 agrees at 8 bases. CDR3 length: 15 residues. Germline lookup yields CDR1 MNHEY and CDR2 SVGAGI. The V gene end was trimmed by 6 bases and the J gene end by 8 bases; junction bases not matched to a gene: 11. CDR3 nucleotides: TGTGCCAGCAGGGACCCCGGGACAGGCAGAGGGGAGCTGTTTTTT. Its protein is CASRDPGTGRGELFF.

The gene calls are TRBV10-3 and TRBJ1-2; TRBD1 might be the D (5 bases). This CDR3 spans 13 amino acids. The ends were cut back, 10 bases at V and 5 bases at J, with 17 bases in the middle. The germline gives CDR1 ENHRY, CDR2 SYGVKD. The CDR3 coding sequence is TGTGCCAGCGCTCCTGGGGCAGATTATGGCTACACCTTC. Translation gives CASAPGADYGYTF.

This clonotype was counted at least ten times. This chain connects TRBV7-9 to TRBJ1-5; D not resolved. Per the germline V gene, CDR1 is SEHNR and CDR2 is FQNEAQ (reference sequence). V was clipped by 1 base and J by 3 bases, with 1 base between them. The CDR3 is 12 amino acids. The CDR3: CASSLDNQPQHF. CDR3 bases: TGTGCCAGCAGCTTAGACAATCAGCCCCAGCATTTT.

The chain links TRBV7-6 to TRBJ2-7; 9 nucleotides line up with TRBD2. CDR1 is SGHVS, CDR2 FNYEAQ, per germline. The ends lost 5 bases at V and 6 bases at J; junction bases unmatched: 8. The CDR3 consists of 14 residues. CDR3 sequence: CASSPWVSGSEQYF. The CDR3 region has the DNA TGTGCCAGCAGCCCCTGGGTTAGCGGGAGCGAGCAGTACTTC.

V usage is TRBV7-9 and J usage is TRBJ1-4; D not resolved. This CDR3 is 15 amino acids long. Looked up from germline, CDR1 is SEHNR and CDR2 is FQNEAQ (reference sequence). Trimming took 4 bases from V and 3 from J, leaving 12 bases between them. CDR3 sequence (DNA): TGTGCCAGCAGCTCCTCGGGCAGAGCTAATGAAAAACTGTTTTTT. Translating it yields CASSSSGRANEKLFF.

This chain connects TRBV7-2 to TRBJ2-5; 7 bases fit TRBD2. This CDR3 is 14 amino acids long. V lost 4 bases, J lost 5 bases, and 7 bases stayed unmatched. Per the germline V gene, CDR1 is SGHTA and CDR2 is FQGNSA. CDR3 residues: CASSSLGRLETQYF. CDR3 DNA: TGTGCCAGCAGCTCCCTCGGGAGGTTGGAGACCCAGTACTTC.

This clonotype was observed many times. J is TRBJ2-1 and V is TRBV9, with D unclear. Germline V CDR1 and CDR2: SGDLS, YYNGEE. Trimming took 0 bases from V and 6 from J, leaving 16 bases between them. CDR3 length: 16 amino acids. CDR3 in amino acids: CASSVEGRQWVNEQFF. CDR3 sequence (DNA): TGTGCCAGCAGCGTAGAAGGACGCCAATGGGTCAATGAGCAGTTCTTC.